Listed here are 19 T cell receptor beta chains from one sample, sequenced in a study of regulatory T cells in long-lasting Graves disease (dated by TCRdb to the early 2020s). The protocol used for the library was multiplex PCR. TCRdb records Illumina HiSeq 4000 as the sequencer. TCR beta libraries were built with iRepertoire HTBI primers and Arm-PCR amplification of CDR3 regions. Through fastp at Q25 and MiXCR, TCRdb rebuilt clones from the public reads, retaining in-frame beta chains. A single entry per CDR3 protein holds the most common genes and DNA from its merged rows. This sample comprises 360,000 or so distinct CDR3 sequences, roughly 17% of them detected only once. Of the sample, 20% is held by the ten largest clones. The time point tag for this specimen amounts to: newly diagnosed GD, antithyroid drugs for less than 3 months. RNA was extracted from PBMCs in TRIzol for both TCR sequencing and RNA sequencing.

Another study also made use of these data, one on T cells in Graves' hyperthyroidism and ophthalmopathy.

Sequences were derived from peripheral blood mononuclear cells (PBMCs), sampled at new diagnosis, from a patient treated with antithyroid drugs. The receptor set was obtained from a woman aged 18-29 years with Graves disease. Donor details come from another sample of the same person, matched by shared clones.

This clonotype has at least ten counts. The rearrangement uses TRBV2 and TRBJ1-3; 8 nucleotides line up with TRBD1. Germline CDR1 reads SNHLY; CDR2 reads FYNNEI. The CDR3 is 14 amino acids. The trim removed 6 bases at V and 2 bases at J, leaving 3 bases unmatched. The CDR3 region has the DNA TGTGCCAGCAGCCCGGACAGGGCTGGAAACACCATATATTTT. This gives the protein CASSPDRAGNTIYF.

This clonotype was seen many times. CDR3 coding DNA: TGTGCCAGCAGAGGGGGACAGGGATTAATCTATGGCTACACCTTC. Translated, it gives CASRGGQGLIYGYTF. The chain is built from TRBV28 and TRBJ1-2; 9 bases are shared with TRBD1. Trimming cost V 6 bases and J 4 bases; bases outside gene matches: 9. Germline V CDR1 and CDR2: MDHEN, SYDVKM. The CDR3 length is 15 residues.

The chain has TRBV2 and TRBJ2-2; 13 nucleotides line up with TRBD2. Germline V CDR1 and CDR2: SNHLY, FYNNEI. The CDR3 totals 17 residues. Germline trimming cut 6 bases from V and 0 bases from J; bases unmatched to any gene: 4. CDR3 nucleotide sequence: TGTGCCAGCAGAGCGGGACTAGCGGGGACGAACACCGGGGAGCTGTTTTTT. Translated: CASRAGLAGTNTGELFF. The full variable domain, with the rest looked up from reference TRBV2 and TRBJ2-2, is EPEVTQTPSHQVTQMGQEVILRCVPISNHLYFYWYRQILGQKVEFLVSFYNNEISEKSEIFDDQFSVERPDGSNFTLKIRSTKLEDSAMYFCASRAGLAGTNTGELFFGEGSRLTVL.

The chain combines TRBV20-1 with TRBJ1-2; D is perhaps TRBD1 (5 bases). From germline, CDR1 is DFQATT and CDR2 SNEGSKA (reference sequence). Trimming removed 3 bases from V and 8 bases from J, with 19 bases in between. The CDR3 runs 14 residues. DNA for the CDR3: TGCAGTGCTAGTCGGCAGGGAGGAGGGTACGGCTACACCTTC. Protein sequence: CSASRQGGGYGYTF.

This rearrangement joins TRBV3-1 to TRBJ1-6, with a tentative D call TRBD1 (6 bases). Germline values: CDR1 LGHDT, CDR2 YNNKEL (reference sequence). V was trimmed by 5 bases and J by 2 bases, leaving 10 bases between them. The length of the CDR3 is 15 residues. In DNA form, the CDR3 reads TGTGCCAGCAGCATAAACAGGGCCTATAATTCACCCCTCCACTTT. Protein sequence: CASSINRAYNSPLHF.

This clonotype was seen ten or more times. This chain uses TRBV10-3 with TRBJ1-2, with 7 bases lining up with TRBD1. J was trimmed by 9 bases and V by 3 bases; bases with no gene match: 7. Germline CDR1 is ENHRY and CDR2 is SYGVKD. This CDR3 has 13 amino acids. CDR3 nucleotide sequence: TGTGCCATCAGTGATGGAGGGGGCGGCCGCTACACCTTC. Its translation is CAISDGGGGRYTF.

This clonotype was seen a handful of times. In DNA, the CDR3 is TGTGCCAGCTCACCTATTACCGGGCAGGGGGCCTACGAGCAGTACTTC. Protein product: CASSPITGQGAYEQYF. V is TRBV18 and J is TRBJ2-7, with 7 positions matching TRBD1. This CDR3 is built from 16 residues. The germline CDR1 and CDR2 sequences are KGHSH and LQKENI. After removal of 3 bases from V and 2 bases from J, the junction contained 10 bases not matched to a gene. Drawing the rest from reference TRBV18 and TRBJ2-7, the complete variable domain is NAGVMQNPRHLVRRRGQEARLRCSPMKGHSHVYWYRQLPEEGLKFMVYLQKENIIDESGMPKERFSAEFPKEGPSILRIQQVVRGDSAAYFCASSPITGQGAYEQYFGPGTRLTVT.

At least ten counts were recorded for this clonotype. This chain joins TRBV9 and TRBJ2-3, with 8 nucleotides matching TRBD1. CDR3 length: 14 amino acids. The germline V gene encodes CDR1 SGDLS and CDR2 YYNGEE. V lost 4 bases, J lost 5 bases, and 6 bases stayed unmatched. The CDR3 nucleotides are TGTGCCAGCAGCCCACAGGGGGGCTTAGATACGCAGTATTTT. Protein sequence: CASSPQGGLDTQYF.

This clonotype was observed at least ten times. V is TRBV28 and J is TRBJ1-5, with 9 bases identical to TRBD1. The CDR3 runs 15 residues. V was pared by 3 bases and J by 5 bases, with 5 bases of the junction left unmatched. Germline assignment: CDR1 MDHEN and CDR2 SYDVKM. In DNA, the CDR3 is TGTGCCAGCAGTTTCCGCGGACAGGGGCATCAGCCCCAGCATTTT. Translating it yields CASSFRGQGHQPQHF.

Many counts were recorded for this clonotype. The chain recombines TRBV7-3 with TRBJ2-1, with TRBD2 matching over 9 bases. This CDR3 has 14 residues. Germline lookup yields CDR1 SGHTA and CDR2 FQGTGA. V lost 5 bases and J lost 8; bases outside the gene matches: 7. In DNA, the CDR3 is TGTGCCAGCAGCGTTAGCGGGAGAGTCGATGAGCAGTTCTTC. Amino acids: CASSVSGRVDEQFF.

This clonotype was recorded many times. The genes are TRBV27 and TRBJ1-2, with no clear D. V lost 8 bases and J lost 4, with 11 bases in between. The CDR3 covers 12 residues. The germline V gene has CDR1 MNHEY and CDR2 SMNVEV (reference sequence). CDR3 residues: CASSDPGYGYTF. CDR3 bases: TGTGCCAGCTCAGACCCTGGCTATGGCTACACCTTC.

J is TRBJ1-2 and V is TRBV19, with a weak D call TRBD1 (6 bases). This CDR3 has 15 amino acids. Germline CDR1 reads LNHDA; CDR2 reads SQIVND (reference sequence). Trimming cost V 3 bases and J 5 bases, with 16 bases left between them. CDR3 sequence: CASSMPNRANYGYTF. CDR3 sequence (DNA): TGTGCCAGTAGTATGCCCAACAGGGCAAATTATGGCTACACCTTC.

This clonotype was found a few times. The CDR3 DNA sequence: TGCGCCAGCTCCTCCGGGGCGGGAGGTGTTGATACGCAGTATTTT. Translated, it gives CASSSGAGGVDTQYF. The gene calls are TRBV5-1 and TRBJ2-3; 8 nucleotides line up with TRBD2. Germline V gives CDR1 SGHRS, CDR2 YFSETQ. This CDR3 is 15 amino acids long. With V trimmed by 7 bases and J by 6 bases, 13 bases remained unmatched.

This chain links TRBV2 with TRBJ1-1; TRBD1 aligns across 8 bases. CDR1 SNHLY and CDR2 FYNNEI come from the germline V gene. The CDR3 spans 16 residues. Losses at the gene ends were 6 bases for V and 2 bases for J; bases not matched to a gene: 11. This chain's CDR3 is CASRTPMDRVNTEAFF. The CDR3 nucleotides are TGTGCCAGCAGAACGCCTATGGACAGGGTAAACACTGAAGCTTTCTTT.

Ten or more counts support this clonotype. V usage is TRBV5-1 and J usage is TRBJ1-1; D is ambiguous. V lost 7 bases and J lost 1, with 8 bases in between. Germline V CDR1 and CDR2: SGHRS, YFSETQ. This CDR3 contains 12 residues. The CDR3: CASRRENTEAFF. CDR3 bases: TGCGCCAGCCGTCGGGAGAACACTGAAGCTTTCTTT.

Ten or more counts support this clonotype. The rearrangement joins TRBV27 to TRBJ1-2; possible D gene TRBD1, 6 bases. Germline V gene lookup returns CDR1 MNHEY and CDR2 SMNVEV (reference sequence). V lost 6 bases and J 2 bases, leaving 22 bases between the germline ends. This CDR3 spans 17 amino acids. The CDR3 spells CASRGPTGPDANYGYTF. CDR3 nucleotides: TGTGCCAGCAGGGGTCCGACAGGACCAGACGCAAACTATGGCTACACCTTC.

This clonotype occurred many times. The rearrangement joins TRBV20-1 to TRBJ2-5; 12 bases fit TRBD2. CDR3 length: 14 residues. Germline CDR1 is DFQATT and CDR2 is SNEGSKA (reference sequence). J lost 2 bases, V lost 4 bases, and 2 bases had no gene match. The DNA of the CDR3 is TGCAGTGCTAAACTAGCGGGGGGACAAGAGACCCAGTACTTC. This gives the protein CSAKLAGGQETQYF.

The rearrangement links TRBV4-1 to TRBJ1-2; D unresolved. CDR3 length: 15 residues. Trimming left V 0 bases short and J 6 bases short, with 14 bases between. CDR1 and CDR2 from the germline V gene are MGHRA and YSYEKL. The CDR3, as DNA: TGCGCCAGCAGCCAAGATCTTAGAGGGAGCCATGGCTACACCTTC. It translates to CASSQDLRGSHGYTF.

The table lists this clonotype with many counts. The chain combines TRBV20-1 with TRBJ1-5; 7 nucleotides align to TRBD1. Germline assignment: CDR1 DFQATT and CDR2 SNEGSKA (reference sequence). The V and J ends lost 1 base and 7 bases, in that order; junction bases with no gene match: 4. This CDR3 region has 13 residues. The CDR3 DNA is TGCAGTGCTAGAGGGACAGGCCACCAGCCCCAGCATTTT. Translated, it gives CSARGTGHQPQHF.